One sample yielded the 19 T cell receptor beta chains listed below, sequenced in a study of CD8 T cells in Susac syndrome. Reverse transcription used roughly 0.5 to 1 ug RNA and random hexamers. Via MiXCR, TCRdb re-called the immunoSEQ multiplex PCR reads, giving one row per CDR3 protein. This table holds some 190,000 distinct CDR3 sequences, approximately 94% found once. The sample consisted of CD4+ T cells from PBMCs. All receptors derive from a human donor with Susac syndrome.

This chain links TRBV21-1 with TRBJ2-7; TRBD1, the table's D call, lacks a check against the DNA. TRBV21-1 has pseudogene status. CDR3 length: 11 residues. CDR3 amino acids: CASSKARDRVF. Here the CDR3 DNA reads TGTGCCAGCAGCAAAGCCAGGGACAGGGTCTTC.

The chain is built from TRBV25-1 and TRBJ2-3, with 10 bases aligning to TRBD1. The germline gives CDR1 MGHDK, CDR2 SYGVNS. There are 18 residues in the CDR3. J was trimmed by 3 bases and V by 5 bases; bases with no gene match: 14. The CDR3 sequence is CASSSPLGQGVGTDTQYF. CDR3 nucleotides: TGTGCCAGCAGTTCACCCCTTGGACAGGGGGTCGGTACAGATACGCAGTATTTT.

CDR3 loop: CSARDPREEKLFF. The CDR3 DNA follows: TGCAGTGCTAGAGATCCTAGGGAGGAAAAACTGTTTTTT. The chain carries TRBV20-1 and TRBJ1-4; D is ambiguous. V dropped 0 bases and J dropped 8 bases, with 10 bases sitting between them. This CDR3 has 13 amino acids. The germline gives CDR1 DFQATT, CDR2 SNEGSKA (reference sequence).

The chain joins TRBV12-3 or TRBV12-4 to TRBJ2-5; 15 bases match TRBD2. The CDR3 spans 17 residues. V shed 4 bases, J shed 5 bases, and the junction held 8 bases outside the gene matches. The CDR3 spells CASSSWTSGGAGETQYF. CDR3 in DNA: TGTGCCAGCAGTTCCTGGACTAGCGGGGGGGCAGGGGAGACCCAGTACTTC.

Of note for this clonotype: The junction does not match germline at one end; this may be a read error. This chain uses TRBV2 with TRBJ2-7; 11 bases match TRBD2. Looked up from germline, CDR1 is SNHLY and CDR2 is FYNNEI. The CDR3 has 15 amino acids. Here the CDR3 DNA reads TGTGCCAGCAGAGAAGGGACTAGCGGATCCTACGAGCAGTACTTC. Amino acid sequence: CASREGTSGSYEQYF. Full variable domain (rest looked up from reference TRBV2 and TRBJ2-7): EPEVTQTPSHQVTQMGQEVILRCVPISNHLYFYWYRQILGQKVEFLVSFYNNEISEKSEIFDDQFSVERPDGSNFTLKIRSTKLEDSAMYFCASREGTSGSYEQYFGPGTRLTVT.

This chain uses TRBV20-1 with TRBJ2-5, with TRBD2 identical over 7 bases. The germline gives CDR1 DFQATT, CDR2 SNEGSKA (reference sequence). The CDR3 contains 15 residues. J gave up 0 bases and V 6 bases, and 10 bases lay outside the gene matches. The chain's CDR3 is CSAPGQRGNQETQYF. In nucleotides, the CDR3 is TGCAGTGCCCCGGGCCAGCGGGGCAACCAAGAGACCCAGTACTTC.

The CDR3 region is CSAEFGPLMGNQPQHF. The CDR3 nucleotides read TGCAGTGCGGAATTTGGACCGTTAATGGGCAATCAGCCCCAGCATTTT. The gene calls are TRBV20-1 and TRBJ1-5, with D uncertain. CDR3 length: 16 amino acids. CDR1 is DFQATT, CDR2 SNEGSKA, per germline (reference sequence). The V gene lost 6 bases and the J gene lost 2 bases, with 20 bases spanning the gap.

V usage is TRBV4-3 and J usage is TRBJ2-1, with TRBD2 identical over 8 bases. Germline V gene lookup returns CDR1 LGHNA and CDR2 YSLEER. This CDR3 comprises 16 residues. The V and J ends lost 2 bases and 8 bases, in that order; junction bases with no gene match: 11. CDR3 bases: TGCGCCAGCAGCCAATCGCGGGGGGCTTTGGGGGATGAGCAGTTCTTC. This codes for CASSQSRGALGDEQFF.

The chain couples TRBV20-1 to TRBJ2-7; TRBD1 matches at 9 bases. V lost 6 bases, J lost 6 bases, and 9 bases stayed unmatched. Germline CDR1 and CDR2: DFQATT and SNEGSKA (reference sequence). The CDR3 totals 13 residues. In DNA form, the CDR3 reads TGCAGTGCCCCGGACAGGGGCTCATCCGAGCAGTACTTC. Translating it yields CSAPDRGSSEQYF.

This chain connects TRBV5-4 to TRBJ2-5, with D perhaps matching TRBD2 (5 bases). Germline V CDR1 and CDR2: SGHNT, YYREEE (reference sequence). V was pared by 1 base and J by 2 bases, with 9 bases between. The CDR3 has 14 residues. The DNA for the CDR3 is TGTGCCAGCAGCTTGAAGGGAGCTCAAGAGACCCAGTACTTC. Translated, it gives CASSLKGAQETQYF.

This clonotype was recorded only once. V usage is TRBV5-6 and J usage is TRBJ1-2; D is unclear. The CDR3 loop spans 12 amino acids. The V end lost 3 bases, the J end lost 3 bases, and 6 bases lay between the germline ends. Germline V lookup: CDR1 SGHDT, CDR2 YYEEEE. The CDR3 DNA follows: TGTGCCAGCAGCTGGGAGGACTATGGCTACACCTTC. Translated: CASSWEDYGYTF.

CDR3 amino acids: CATGDFTDTQYF. CDR3 nucleotides: TGTGCCACCGGGGACTTCACAGATACGCAGTATTTT. The gene calls are TRBV6-2 or TRBV6-3 and TRBJ2-3, with D possibly being TRBD2 (6 bases). V dropped 10 bases and J dropped 2 bases, with 10 bases sitting between them. This CDR3 comprises 12 residues. CDR1 MNHEY and CDR2 SVGEGT come from the germline V gene.

The chain carries TRBV27 and TRBJ2-2; D is possibly TRBD2 (6 bases). The ends were cut back, 8 bases at V and 0 bases at J, with 10 bases in the middle. Germline values: CDR1 MNHEY, CDR2 SMNVEV (reference sequence). The CDR3 has 14 residues. CDR3 sequence: CASWVAANTGELFF. As DNA, the CDR3 is TGTGCCAGCTGGGTAGCGGCGAACACCGGGGAGCTGTTTTTT.

The chain recombines TRBV11-2 with TRBJ2-5, with D possibly called TRBD1 or TRBD2 (6 bases each). The CDR3 spans 13 residues. Germline assignment: CDR1 SGHAT and CDR2 FQNNGV. Trimming left V 3 bases short and J 7 bases short, with 12 bases between. The CDR3 sequence is CASSLSGEVTQYF. CDR3 in DNA: TGTGCCAGCAGCTTGTCAGGGGAGGTGACCCAGTACTTC.

The chain employs TRBV20-1 and TRBJ2-1; the D gene is possibly TRBD2 (6 bases). The CDR3 is 13 residues long. CDR1 is DFQATT, CDR2 SNEGSKA, per germline (reference sequence). V lost 0 bases and J lost 14, with 17 bases in between. CDR3 coding DNA: TGCAGTGCTAGAGATCGTGGCGGGGTTGCAGAGTTCTTC. Its translation is CSARDRGGVAEFF.

In DNA, the CDR3 is TGTGCCAGCAGCCTGAGGCATTCACCCCTCCACTTT. Protein product: CASSLRHSPLHF. The chain couples TRBV7-2 to TRBJ1-6; D call uncertain. Trimming removed 5 bases at V and 8 bases at J, with 7 bases between. In germline, CDR1 is SGHTA, CDR2 FQGNSA. The CDR3 is made up of 12 amino acids.

The chain combines TRBV29-1 with TRBJ2-1; D remains unclear. Germline V gene sequence: CDR1 SQVTM, CDR2 ANQGSEA. The CDR3 extends over 14 amino acids. Trimming left V 6 bases short and J 4 bases short, with 16 bases between. CDR3 DNA sequence: TGCAGCGTGTCGACCCTCTTCACATACAATGAGCAGTTCTTC. It is translated as CSVSTLFTYNEQFF.

The chain carries TRBV25-1 and TRBJ1-2, with 8 positions matching TRBD1. The CDR3 is 13 amino acids. The germline V gene encodes CDR1 MGHDK and CDR2 SYGVNS. The V and J ends lost 3 bases and 8 bases, in that order; junction bases with no gene match: 5. This CDR3 reads CASSDFGQGGYTF. The CDR3 DNA is TGTGCCAGCAGTGACTTCGGACAGGGCGGCTACACCTTC.

V usage is TRBV4-3 and J usage is TRBJ2-1; 15 positions agree with TRBD2. The CDR3 runs to 19 residues. V shed 3 bases, J shed 0 bases, and the junction held 6 bases outside the gene matches. Per germline, CDR1 LGHNA and CDR2 YSLEER. The CDR3 is CASSHRTSGGASSYNEQFF. The CDR3 bases are TGCGCCAGCAGCCACCGGACTAGCGGGGGGGCCAGCTCCTACAATGAGCAGTTCTTC.